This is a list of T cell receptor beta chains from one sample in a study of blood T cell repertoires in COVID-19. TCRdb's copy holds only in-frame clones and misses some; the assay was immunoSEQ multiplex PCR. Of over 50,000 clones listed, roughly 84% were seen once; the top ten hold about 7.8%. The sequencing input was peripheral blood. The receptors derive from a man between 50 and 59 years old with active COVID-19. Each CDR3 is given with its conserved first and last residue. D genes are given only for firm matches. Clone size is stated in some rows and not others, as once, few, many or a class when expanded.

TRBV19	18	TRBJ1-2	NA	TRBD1	TGTGCCAGTAGTAGGGGACAGGGAAGTTATTCGGCTAACTATGGCTACACCTTC	CASSRGQGSYSANYGYTF
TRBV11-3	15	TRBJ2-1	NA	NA	TGTGCCAGCAGCCCAGGTGGACTTCGGATGGGGGAGCAGTTCTTC	CASSPGGLRMGEQFF
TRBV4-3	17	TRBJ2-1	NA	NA	TGCGCCAGCAGCCAAGAGTCTCAGAGCGGTCGGAACAATGAGCAGTTCTTC	CASSQESQSGRNNEQFF
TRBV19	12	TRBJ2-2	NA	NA	TGTGCCAGTAGTCAAGTAGCCGGGGAGCTGTTTTTT	CASSQVAGELFF
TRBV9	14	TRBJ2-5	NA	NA	TGTGCCAGCAGCTGGGACCAGGGGAAAGAGACCCAGTACTTC	CASSWDQGKETQYF
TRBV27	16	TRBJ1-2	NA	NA	TGTGCCAGCAGTAACACGCGCCAGACAGGCCTCTATGGCTACACCTTC	CASSNTRQTGLYGYTF
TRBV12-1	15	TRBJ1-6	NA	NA	TGTGCCAGCAGCTTTGGTTCAGATCTTAATTCACCCCTCCACTTT	CASSFGSDLNSPLHF
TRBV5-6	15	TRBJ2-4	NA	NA	TGTGCCAGCAGCTCTCGACTGGTGCCAATAGGTGTTCAGTACTTC	CASSSRLVPIGVQYF
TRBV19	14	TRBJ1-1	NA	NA	TGTGCCAGTAGTATAGCCGACAGTACTAATGAAGCTTTCTTT	CASSIADSTNEAFF
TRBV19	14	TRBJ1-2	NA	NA	TGTGCCAGTAATTCACTACAGGATGACTATGGCTACACCTTC	CASNSLQDDYGYTF
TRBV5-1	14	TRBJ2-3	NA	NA	TGCGCCAGCAGCTTGGGGACACGGGCAGATACGCAGTATTTT	CASSLGTRADTQYF
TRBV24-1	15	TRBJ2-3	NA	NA	TGTGCCACCAGTGGGAGGGGCCTTAGCACAGATACGCAGTATTTT	CATSGRGLSTDTQYF
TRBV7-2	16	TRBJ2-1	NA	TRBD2	TGTGCCAGCAGCTTAGGATCAGCGGGGGTCCCAGATGAGCAGTTCTTC	CASSLGSAGVPDEQFF
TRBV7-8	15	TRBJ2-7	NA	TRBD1	TGTGCCAGCAGCACCAGGGGGCCGATCTCCTACGAGCAGTACTTC	CASSTRGPISYEQYF
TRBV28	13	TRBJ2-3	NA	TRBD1	TGTGCCACCCGGACAGGGAGCACAGATACGCAGTATTTT	CATRTGSTDTQYF
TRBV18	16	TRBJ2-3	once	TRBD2	TGTGCCAGCTCAATCTCCAGCGGGGGACTCACAGATACGCAGTATTTT	CASSISSGGLTDTQYF
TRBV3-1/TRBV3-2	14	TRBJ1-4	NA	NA	TGTGCCAGCAGCCAAGGGCAGGGGAAGGAAAAACTGTTTTTT	CASSQGQGKEKLFF
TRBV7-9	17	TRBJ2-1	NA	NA	TGTGCCAGCAGCTTGGGCGCGGGTACAGCTAGGGACAATGAGCAGTTCTTC	CASSLGAGTARDNEQFF
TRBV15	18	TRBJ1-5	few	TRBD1	TGTGCCACCAGCAGAGATTCCGGGACAGGGGTTGGCAATCAGCCCCAGCATTTT	CATSRDSGTGVGNQPQHF
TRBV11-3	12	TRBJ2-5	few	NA	TGTGCCAGCAGCCGTCGGTCGGAGACCCAGTACTTC	CASSRRSETQYF
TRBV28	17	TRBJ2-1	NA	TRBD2	TGTGCCAGCAGTCTAGTGGGGCTAGCGGGGGGGGATAATGAGCAGTTCTTC	CASSLVGLAGGDNEQFF
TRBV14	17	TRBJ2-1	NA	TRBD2	TGTGCCAGCAGCCAATCCCCGGGAGAGCGGGGGGGCCATGAGCAGTTCTTC	CASSQSPGERGGHEQFF
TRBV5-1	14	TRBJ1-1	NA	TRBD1	TGCGCCAGCAGCAAACAACAGGGGGGCACTGAAGCTTTCTTT	CASSKQQGGTEAFF
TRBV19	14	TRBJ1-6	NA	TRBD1	TGTGCCAGTAGTCGGGCCAGGGGGAATTCACCCCTCCACTTT	CASSRARGNSPLHF
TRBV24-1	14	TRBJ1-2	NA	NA	TGTGCCACCAGCGATAGGGGAACCAACTATGGCTACACCTTC	CATSDRGTNYGYTF
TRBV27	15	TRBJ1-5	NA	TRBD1	TGTGCCAGCAGTTTATCGACGACAGGGGATCAGCCCCAGCATTTT	CASSLSTTGDQPQHF